These 30 T cell receptor beta chains came from one sample sequenced in a study of T-cell reconstitution after alpha-beta-depleted transplantation in children. Unique molecular identifiers were built into the TCRbeta library. MiXCR was run by TCRdb on the PCR reads, yielding one entry per CDR3 protein. The repertoire consists of about 110,000 distinct CDR3 sequences, with 10% to 13% occurring once and the leading ten covering approximately 36%. The sequencing here drew on PBMCs, taken before TCRalphabeta/CD19-depleted stem cell transplant. The receptors stem from a boy between 2 and 10 years old with acute lymphoblastic leukemia, due to receive a stem cell transplant.

This clonotype was detected a few times. The J gene is TRBJ1-1, the V gene TRBV12-3 or TRBV12-4; D is perhaps TRBD1 (6 bases). With 5 bases removed from V and 10 bases from J, the gap between germline ends came to 11 bases. CDR3 length: 11 amino acids. CDR3 DNA sequence: TGTGCCAGCAGTCCGGGACATGGAGCTTTCTTT. Translated: CASSPGHGAFF.

The table lists this clonotype with a few counts. This sequence joins TRBV5-4 and TRBJ2-7, with D unclear. Trimming took 2 bases from V and 2 from J, leaving 17 bases between them. Germline loops: CDR1 SGHNT, CDR2 YYREEE (reference sequence). The CDR3 totals 16 residues. The CDR3: CASSFSPDAPTYEQYF. CDR3 bases: TGTGCCAGCAGCTTCTCCCCCGACGCTCCCACCTACGAGCAGTACTTC.

This clonotype was recorded many times. The chain employs TRBV2 and TRBJ1-1; possible D gene TRBD1, 5 bases. Trimming removed 1 base at V and 5 bases at J, with 14 bases between. The CDR3 runs 15 residues. Germline V gives CDR1 SNHLY, CDR2 FYNNEI. The CDR3 nucleotides are TGTGCCAGCAGTGAAGAGAGCACTGGGGGGACTGAAGCTTTCTTT. As protein: CASSEESTGGTEAFF.

V and J are TRBV30 and TRBJ1-2; D is perhaps TRBD1 (6 bases). The CDR3 sequence is 11 residues long. Germline CDR1 GTSNPN, CDR2 SVGIG (reference sequence). The V and J ends lost 2 bases and 6 bases respectively, with 7 bases between them. The CDR3 DNA reads as TGTGCCTGGAGTCCAGGGGATGGCTACACCTTC. Amino acid sequence: CAWSPGDGYTF.

The table lists this clonotype with a few counts. This chain joins TRBV3-1 and TRBJ2-1, with 14 bases lining up with TRBD2. V shed 6 bases, J shed 6 bases, and the junction held 4 bases outside the gene matches. Germline V gene lookup returns CDR1 LGHDT and CDR2 YNNKEL (reference sequence). This CDR3 spans 15 amino acids. This CDR3 is CASSRGLAGANEQFF. For the CDR3, the DNA is TGTGCCAGCAGTCGGGGACTAGCGGGAGCCAATGAGCAGTTCTTC.

There are many counts of this clonotype. This chain joins TRBV20-1 and TRBJ2-4; TRBD2 aligns across 10 bases. After removal of 4 bases from V and 7 bases from J, the junction contained 13 bases not matched to a gene. The V gene's germline CDR1 is DFQATT and CDR2 SNEGSKA (reference sequence). This CDR3 comprises 16 residues. This chain's CDR3 is CSAIAPGLAPGNIQYF. The CDR3 DNA sequence: TGCAGTGCTATCGCCCCGGGACTAGCGCCAGGTAACATTCAGTACTTC.

The chain employs TRBV10-2 and TRBJ1-5; 9 positions agree with TRBD1. CDR1 and CDR2 from the germline V gene are WSHSY and SAAADI. Trimming cost V 5 bases and J 6 bases; bases outside gene matches: 5. The CDR3 has 14 residues. This CDR3 is CASSRTGVGQPQHF. The CDR3, as DNA: TGCGCCAGCAGTAGGACAGGGGTGGGTCAGCCCCAGCATTTT.

The chain employs TRBV18 and TRBJ1-1; D ambiguous. Trimming stripped 6 bases from V and 2 bases from J, with 19 bases between. The germline gives CDR1 KGHSH, CDR2 LQKENI. CDR3 length: 16 amino acids. The CDR3: CASSLPIGEKNTEAFF. CDR3 nucleotides: TGTGCCAGCTCGCTACCAATCGGAGAGAAAAACACTGAAGCTTTCTTT.

This clonotype has just a few counts. The junction and the germline gene differ at one end; a read error may be behind it. This sequence joins TRBV7-9 and TRBJ2-5; possible D gene TRBD1, 5 bases. The CDR3 has 12 amino acids. Per germline, CDR1 SEHNR and CDR2 FQNEAQ (reference sequence). The CDR3, as DNA: TGTGCCAGCAGCCTCGAGATGACAGTCTTAAGCTTC. Residues: CASSLEMTVLSF.

This clonotype has only a few counts. J is TRBJ2-3 and V is TRBV7-9; TRBD2 aligns across 11 bases. Germline CDR1 is SEHNR and CDR2 is FQNEAQ (reference sequence). The CDR3 runs 14 residues. The J segment lost 9 bases and the V segment lost 5 bases, leaving 7 bases of the junction unmatched. The CDR3 reads CASSPVGLAETQYF. CDR3 nucleotides: TGTGCCAGCAGCCCGGTGGGACTAGCGGAGACGCAGTATTTT.

The rearrangement links TRBV5-6 to TRBJ1-4; no clear D gene. Trimming cost V 2 bases and J 8 bases, with 16 bases left between them. Germline V gene sequence: CDR1 SGHDT, CDR2 YYEEEE. The CDR3 runs 15 residues. The CDR3 nucleotides are TGTGCCAGCAGCTTTCGGGCCTCCTGGGAGGAAAAACTGTTTTTT. Translated: CASSFRASWEEKLFF. Combining the CDR3 with reference TRBV5-6 and TRBJ1-4 gives the whole variable domain DAGVTQSPTHLIKTRGQQVTLRCSPKSGHDTVSWYQQALGQGPQFIFQYYEEEERQRGNFPDRFSGHQFPNYSSELNVNALLLGDSALYLCASSFRASWEEKLFFGSGTQLSVL.

This clonotype was seen at least ten times. The chain combines TRBV5-4 with TRBJ2-5; 9 bases line up with TRBD2. CDR3 length: 16 residues. Trimming removed 0 bases from V and 2 bases from J; junction bases left unmatched: 5. CDR1 and CDR2 from the germline V gene are SGHNT and YYREEE (reference sequence). The CDR3 sequence: CASSLGSLAGQETQYF. CDR3 nucleotides: TGTGCCAGCAGCTTGGGATCTCTAGCGGGACAAGAGACCCAGTACTTC.

This clonotype was recorded a few times. The chain combines TRBV7-8 with TRBJ1-6, with 8 nucleotides matching TRBD1. J gave up 7 bases and V 5 bases, and 7 bases lay outside the gene matches. CDR3 size: 15 residues. CDR1 SGHVS and CDR2 FQNEAQ come from the germline V gene. The CDR3 reads CASSATTGENSPLHF. The CDR3 coding sequence is TGTGCCAGCAGCGCCACGACAGGGGAAAATTCACCCCTCCACTTT.

This clonotype appeared a few times. The chain employs TRBV20-1 and TRBJ1-2; D is uncertain. The V end lost 0 bases, the J end lost 0 bases, and 14 bases lay between the germline ends. The CDR3 sequence is 16 residues long. The V gene's germline CDR1 is DFQATT and CDR2 SNEGSKA (reference sequence). The CDR3 reads CSARDWQESTNYGYTF. CDR3 sequence (DNA): TGCAGTGCTAGAGACTGGCAGGAGTCTACTAACTATGGCTACACCTTC.

In this sample, this clonotype turned up a few times. This sequence joins TRBV2 and TRBJ2-1, with D possibly TRBD2 on 5 matching bases. Trimming removed 6 bases from V and 2 bases from J, with 17 bases in between. Germline CDR1 SNHLY, CDR2 FYNNEI. The CDR3 has 16 residues. The CDR3 DNA reads TGTGCCAGCAGGTCGAAGGAGCGGCCAACCTACAATGAGCAGTTCTTC. It is translated as CASRSKERPTYNEQFF.

The V gene is TRBV11-2, the J gene TRBJ2-1; possibly TRBD2 for D (5 bases). There are 15 residues in the CDR3. Deletions cut 1 base from V and 4 bases from J, with 11 bases between. The germline gives CDR1 SGHAT, CDR2 FQNNGV. This CDR3 is CASSLVLANYNEQFF. For the CDR3, the DNA is TGTGCCAGCAGCTTAGTGCTAGCCAATTACAATGAGCAGTTCTTC.

This clonotype was seen a few times. The CDR3 here is CASSAGQLSGGYTF. The CDR3, as DNA: TGCGCCAGCAGTGCCGGACAGTTAAGTGGTGGCTACACCTTC. J is TRBJ1-2 and V is TRBV10-2; possible D gene TRBD1, 6 bases. This CDR3 has 14 amino acids. Germline V gene data show CDR1 as WSHSY and CDR2 as SAAADI. With 4 bases removed from V and 7 bases from J, the gap between germline ends came to 16 bases.

Ten or more counts support this clonotype. This chain joins TRBV12-3 or TRBV12-4 and TRBJ2-1; TRBD1 aligns across 11 bases. The V and J ends lost 7 bases and 10 bases, in that order; junction bases with no gene match: 18. The CDR3 runs 17 residues. CDR3 in DNA: TGTGCCAGCACCTTAAGGACAGGGGGCGCGGTAGGGGGGGAGCAGTTCTTC. Translated: CASTLRTGGAVGGEQFF.

The rearrangement uses TRBV2 and TRBJ2-7; 8 nucleotides align to TRBD1. The CDR3 is made up of 15 amino acids. V dropped 4 bases and J dropped 6; count of bases not matched to a gene: 11. CDR1 and CDR2 (germline): SNHLY, FYNNEI. CDR3 bases: TGTGCCAGCAGTGGCCGGGACAGGTGGTTAAGCGAGCAGTACTTC. Amino acid sequence: CASSGRDRWLSEQYF.

The CDR3 loop reads CASSGEGGGNEKLFF. The CDR3 nucleotides are TGTGCCAGCAGCGGAGAAGGGGGGGGGAATGAAAAACTGTTTTTT. This chain uses TRBV7-8 with TRBJ1-4; possibly TRBD1 for D (6 bases). V was clipped by 5 bases and J by 5 bases, with 15 bases between them. Germline lookup yields CDR1 SGHVS and CDR2 FQNEAQ. CDR3 length: 15 amino acids.

This clonotype has ten or more counts. The chain links TRBV7-3 to TRBJ2-3, with no clear D. The CDR3 has 14 residues. V shed 2 bases and J shed 3 bases, with 9 bases lying between them. The germline V gene encodes CDR1 SGHTA and CDR2 FQGTGA. Here the CDR3 reads CASSLLSFTDTQYF. The CDR3 coding sequence is TGTGCCAGCAGCTTATTGAGTTTTACAGATACGCAGTATTTT.

A few counts support this clonotype. V and J are TRBV20-1 and TRBJ1-1; D is uncertain. Germline CDR1 and CDR2: DFQATT and SNEGSKA (reference sequence). Trimming cost V 6 bases and J 3 bases, with 11 bases left between them. The length of the CDR3 is 12 residues. The CDR3 loop reads CSAPPGDTEAFF. The CDR3 DNA is TGCAGTGCGCCCCCCGGGGACACTGAAGCTTTCTTT.

The table lists this clonotype with a few counts. The chain carries TRBV15 and TRBJ1-2; D is undetermined. This CDR3 has 13 amino acids. Germline loops: CDR1 LNHNV, CDR2 YYDKDF (reference sequence). The V gene lost 3 bases and the J gene lost 4 bases, with 9 bases spanning the gap. Here the CDR3 DNA reads TGTGCCACCAGCAGTCCACTCGGCTATGGCTACACCTTC. Translation gives CATSSPLGYGYTF.

There are many counts of this clonotype. V and J are TRBV7-9 and TRBJ2-5; unclear D gene. The germline CDR1 and CDR2 sequences are SEHNR and FQNEAQ (reference sequence). This CDR3 spans 10 amino acids. Trimming removed 1 base from V and 6 bases from J, with 0 bases in between. The CDR3 region has the DNA TGTGCCAGCAGCTTAGAGACCCAGTACTTC. This encodes CASSLETQYF.

The V call is TRBV20-1, the J call TRBJ1-6; D uncertain. The germline V gene has CDR1 DFQATT and CDR2 SNEGSKA (reference sequence). The V end was cut by 1 base, the J end by 4 bases, with 17 bases between. This CDR3 has 17 residues. The CDR3 sequence is CSARAQDGSSYNSPLHF. The CDR3 DNA sequence: TGCAGTGCTAGAGCGCAGGACGGATCCTCGTATAATTCACCCCTCCACTTT.

The chain has TRBV19 and TRBJ2-1; D is unresolved. The CDR3 spans 11 residues. The germline V and J ends were trimmed by 6 bases and 8 bases, with 8 bases remaining between them. The germline V gene has CDR1 LNHDA and CDR2 SQIVND (reference sequence). The CDR3 nucleotides are TGTGCCAGTAGCACGGGCGATGAGCAGTTCTTC. It is translated as CASSTGDEQFF.

The chain couples TRBV21-1 to TRBJ2-2. TRBV21-1 is listed as a pseudogene. This CDR3 has 15 amino acids. CDR3 in DNA: TGTGCCAGCAGCAAAGAAGTGGACAACACCGGGGAGCTGTTTTTT. Translated: CASSKEVDNTGELFF.

This clonotype showed up many times. V gene TRBV29-1 combines with J gene TRBJ2-2; the D gene is possibly TRBD1 (5 bases). The V and J ends lost 6 bases and 1 base respectively, with 9 bases between them. CDR1 and CDR2 (germline): SQVTM, ANQGSEA. The CDR3 length is 13 residues. This CDR3 reads CSVLTENTGELFF. CDR3 nucleotides: TGCAGCGTCCTGACAGAGAACACCGGGGAGCTGTTTTTT.

Only a few counts were recorded for this clonotype. This chain connects TRBV20-1 to TRBJ1-1, with D perhaps TRBD1 (6 bases). Germline CDR1 and CDR2: DFQATT and SNEGSKA (reference sequence). This CDR3 has 15 residues. The V end lost 3 bases, the J end lost 1 base, and 15 bases lay between the germline ends. The CDR3, as DNA: TGCAGTGCTAGGAATGGACAGCTATCGAACACTGAAGCTTTCTTT. Its translation is CSARNGQLSNTEAFF.

This clonotype has only a few counts. CDR3 DNA sequence: TGTGCCAGCAGCGGCCAGGGACACTCTACCTACGAGCAGTACTTC. As protein: CASSGQGHSTYEQYF. The gene calls are TRBV9 and TRBJ2-7; possible D gene TRBD1, 6 bases. CDR1 and CDR2 from the germline V gene are SGDLS and YYNGEE. Trimming took 3 bases from V and 2 from J, leaving 15 bases between them. The CDR3 has 15 residues.